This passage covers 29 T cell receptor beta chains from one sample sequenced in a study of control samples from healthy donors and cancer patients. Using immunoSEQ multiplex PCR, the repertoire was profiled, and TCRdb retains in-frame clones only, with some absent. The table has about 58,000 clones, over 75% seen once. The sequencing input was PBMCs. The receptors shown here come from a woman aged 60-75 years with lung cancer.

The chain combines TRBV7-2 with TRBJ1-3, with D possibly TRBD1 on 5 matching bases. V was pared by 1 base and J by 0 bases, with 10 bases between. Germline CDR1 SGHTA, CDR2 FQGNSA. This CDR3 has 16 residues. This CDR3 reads CASSLVPGPSGNTIYF. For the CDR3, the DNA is TGTGCCAGCAGCTTAGTGCCGGGGCCCTCTGGAAACACCATATATTTT. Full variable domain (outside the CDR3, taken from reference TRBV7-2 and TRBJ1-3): GAGVSQSPSNKVTEKGKDVELRCDPISGHTALYWYRQSLGQGLEFLIYFQGNSAPDKSGLPSDRFSAERTGGSVSTLTIQRTQQEDSAVYLCASSLVPGPSGNTIYFGEGSWLTVV.

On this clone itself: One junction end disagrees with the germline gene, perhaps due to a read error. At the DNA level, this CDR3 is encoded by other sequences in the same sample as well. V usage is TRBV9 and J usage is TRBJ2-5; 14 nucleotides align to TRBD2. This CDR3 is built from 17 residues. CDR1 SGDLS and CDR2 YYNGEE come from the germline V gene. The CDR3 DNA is TGTGCCAGCAGCGTAGCCGGACTAGCGGGAGGTGTCGAGACCCAATACTTC. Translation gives CASSVAGLAGGVETQYF.

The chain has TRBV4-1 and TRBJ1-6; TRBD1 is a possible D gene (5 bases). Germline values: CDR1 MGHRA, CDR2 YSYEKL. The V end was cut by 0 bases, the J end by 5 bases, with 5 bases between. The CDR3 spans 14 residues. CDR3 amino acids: CASSQEGHNSPLHF. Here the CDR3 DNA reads TGCGCCAGCAGCCAAGAGGGGCATAATTCACCCCTCCACTTT.

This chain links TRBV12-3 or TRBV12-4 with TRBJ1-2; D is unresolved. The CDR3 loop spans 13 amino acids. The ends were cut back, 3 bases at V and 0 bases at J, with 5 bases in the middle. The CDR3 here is CASSFLSNYGYTF. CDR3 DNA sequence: TGTGCCAGCAGTTTTTTGTCTAACTATGGCTACACCTTC.

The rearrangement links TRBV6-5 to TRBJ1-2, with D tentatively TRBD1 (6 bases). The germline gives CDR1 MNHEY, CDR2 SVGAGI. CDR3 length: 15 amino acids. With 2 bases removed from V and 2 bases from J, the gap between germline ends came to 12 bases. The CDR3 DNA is TGTGCCAGCAGTTACGTCGCAGGGGAAAACTATGGCTACACCTTC. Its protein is CASSYVAGENYGYTF.

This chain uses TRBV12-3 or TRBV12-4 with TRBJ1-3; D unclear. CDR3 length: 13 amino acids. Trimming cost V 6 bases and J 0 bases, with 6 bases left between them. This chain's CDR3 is CASRRGSGNTIYF. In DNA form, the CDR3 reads TGTGCCAGCAGACGGGGCTCTGGAAACACCATATATTTT.

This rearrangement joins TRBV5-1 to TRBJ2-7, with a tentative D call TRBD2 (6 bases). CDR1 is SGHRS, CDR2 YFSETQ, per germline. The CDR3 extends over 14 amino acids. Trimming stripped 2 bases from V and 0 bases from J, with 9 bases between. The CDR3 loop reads CASSFMGLSYEQYF. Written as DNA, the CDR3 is TGCGCCAGCAGCTTTATGGGACTCTCCTACGAGCAGTACTTC.

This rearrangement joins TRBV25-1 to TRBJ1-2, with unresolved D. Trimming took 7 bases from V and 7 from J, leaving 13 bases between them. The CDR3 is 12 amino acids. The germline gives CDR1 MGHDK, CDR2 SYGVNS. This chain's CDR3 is CASIDPLGGYTF. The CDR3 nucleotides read TGTGCCAGCATCGACCCCCTAGGTGGCTACACCTTC.

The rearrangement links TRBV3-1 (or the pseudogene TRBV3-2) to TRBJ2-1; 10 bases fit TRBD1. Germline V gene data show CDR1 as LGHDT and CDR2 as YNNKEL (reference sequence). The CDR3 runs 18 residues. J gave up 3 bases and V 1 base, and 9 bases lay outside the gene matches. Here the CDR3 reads CASSQVPGQGISYNEQFF. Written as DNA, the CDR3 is TGTGCCAGCAGCCAAGTCCCGGGACAGGGGATTAGCTACAATGAGCAGTTCTTC.

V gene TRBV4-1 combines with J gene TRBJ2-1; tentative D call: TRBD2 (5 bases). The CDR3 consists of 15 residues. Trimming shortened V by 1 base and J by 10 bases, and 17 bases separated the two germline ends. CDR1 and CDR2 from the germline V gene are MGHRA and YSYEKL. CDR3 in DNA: TGCGCCAGCAGCCAAGTTGAGTACGGCCGAGGGGAGCAGTTCTTC. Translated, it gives CASSQVEYGRGEQFF.

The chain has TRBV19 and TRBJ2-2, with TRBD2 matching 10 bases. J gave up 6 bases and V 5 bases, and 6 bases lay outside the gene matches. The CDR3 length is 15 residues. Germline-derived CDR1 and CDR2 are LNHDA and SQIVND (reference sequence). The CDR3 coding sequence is TGTGCCAGTAGTTGGAGCGGGGGGGCCTCCGGGGAGCTGTTTTTT. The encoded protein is CASSWSGGASGELFF.

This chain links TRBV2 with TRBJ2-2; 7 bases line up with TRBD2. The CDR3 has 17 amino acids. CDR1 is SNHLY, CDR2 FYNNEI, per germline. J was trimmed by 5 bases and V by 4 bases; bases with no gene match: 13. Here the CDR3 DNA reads TGTGCCAGCAGTGGGCAGACTAGCTCCTCAATTACCGGGGAGCTGTTTTTT. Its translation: CASSGQTSSSITGELFF. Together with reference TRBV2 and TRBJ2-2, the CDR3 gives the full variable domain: EPEVTQTPSHQVTQMGQEVILRCVPISNHLYFYWYRQILGQKVEFLVSFYNNEISEKSEIFDDQFSVERPDGSNFTLKIRSTKLEDSAMYFCASSGQTSSSITGELFFGEGSRLTVL.

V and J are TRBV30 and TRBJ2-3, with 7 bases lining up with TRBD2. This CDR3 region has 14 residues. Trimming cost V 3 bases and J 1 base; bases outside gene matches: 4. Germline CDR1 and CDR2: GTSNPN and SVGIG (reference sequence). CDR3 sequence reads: CAWRLAARTDTQYF. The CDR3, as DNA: TGTGCCTGGAGGCTAGCGGCTCGCACAGATACGCAGTATTTT.

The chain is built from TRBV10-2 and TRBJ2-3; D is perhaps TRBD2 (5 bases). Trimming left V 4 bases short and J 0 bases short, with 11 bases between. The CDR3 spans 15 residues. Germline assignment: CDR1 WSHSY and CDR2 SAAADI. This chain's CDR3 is CASSGRDPSTDTQYF. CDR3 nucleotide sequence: TGCGCCAGCAGTGGCCGGGATCCAAGCACAGATACGCAGTATTTT.

The CDR3 reads CASSLGEYNEQFF. The CDR3 nucleotides read TGTGCCAGCAGCTTGGGCGAATACAATGAGCAGTTCTTC. The chain carries TRBV7-3 and TRBJ2-1; D is unclear. The germline V gene has CDR1 SGHTA and CDR2 FQGTGA. V was shortened by 3 bases and J by 4 bases, with 7 bases between the two germline ends. This CDR3 contains 13 residues.

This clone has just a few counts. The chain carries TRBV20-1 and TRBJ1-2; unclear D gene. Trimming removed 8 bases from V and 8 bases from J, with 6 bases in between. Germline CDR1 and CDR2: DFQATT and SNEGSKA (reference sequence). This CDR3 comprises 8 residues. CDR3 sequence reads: CSPRGYTF. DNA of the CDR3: TGCAGTCCACGAGGCTACACCTTC.

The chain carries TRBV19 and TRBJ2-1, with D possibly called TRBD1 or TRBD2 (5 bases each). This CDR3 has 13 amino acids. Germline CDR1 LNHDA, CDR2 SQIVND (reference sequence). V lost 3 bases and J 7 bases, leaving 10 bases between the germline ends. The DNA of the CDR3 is TGTGCCAGTAGTATCGGGGCCTTAAATGAGCAGTTCTTC. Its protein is CASSIGALNEQFF.

The CDR3 reads CASSIGQTGSAHGYTF. The CDR3 DNA reads TGTGCCAGTAGTATCGGACAGACAGGGTCGGCTCATGGCTACACCTTC. The chain recombines TRBV19 with TRBJ1-2, with 7 bases matching TRBD1. J lost 6 bases, V lost 3 bases, and 13 bases had no gene match. Germline V gene sequence: CDR1 LNHDA, CDR2 SQIVND (reference sequence). This CDR3 is 16 amino acids long.

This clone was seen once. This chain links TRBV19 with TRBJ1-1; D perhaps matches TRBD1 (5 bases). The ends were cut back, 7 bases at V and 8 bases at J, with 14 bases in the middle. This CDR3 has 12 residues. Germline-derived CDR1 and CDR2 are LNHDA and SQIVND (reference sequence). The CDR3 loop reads CASTYGRGEAFF. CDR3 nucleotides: TGTGCCAGTACGTACGGTCGGGGGGAAGCTTTCTTT.

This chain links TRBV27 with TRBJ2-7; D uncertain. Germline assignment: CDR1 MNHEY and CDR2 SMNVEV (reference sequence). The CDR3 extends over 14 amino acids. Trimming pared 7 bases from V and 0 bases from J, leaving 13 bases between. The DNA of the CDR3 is TGTGCCAGCAACCCCGGCCGGCACTCCTACGAGCAGTACTTC. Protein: CASNPGRHSYEQYF.

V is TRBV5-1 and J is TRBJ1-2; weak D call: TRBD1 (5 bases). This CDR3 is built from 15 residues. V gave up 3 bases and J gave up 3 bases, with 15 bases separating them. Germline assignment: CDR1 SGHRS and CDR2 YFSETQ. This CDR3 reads CASSSGIGGYYGYTF. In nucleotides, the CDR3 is TGCGCCAGCAGCTCGGGTATTGGGGGTTACTATGGCTACACCTTC.

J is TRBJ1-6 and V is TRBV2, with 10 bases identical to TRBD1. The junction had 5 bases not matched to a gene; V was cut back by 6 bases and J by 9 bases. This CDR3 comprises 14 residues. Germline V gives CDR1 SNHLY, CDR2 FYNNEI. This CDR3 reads CASSLRDRGSPLHF. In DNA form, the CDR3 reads TGTGCCAGCAGCCTCCGGGACAGGGGTTCACCCCTCCACTTT.

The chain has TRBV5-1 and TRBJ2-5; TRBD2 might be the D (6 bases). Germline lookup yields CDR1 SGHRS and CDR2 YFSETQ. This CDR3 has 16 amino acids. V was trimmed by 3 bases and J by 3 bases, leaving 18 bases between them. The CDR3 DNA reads TGCGCCAGCAGCTGGTCGGGAGTTGAAGGAGAAGAGACCCAGTACTTC. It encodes CASSWSGVEGEETQYF.

The CDR3 protein is CASIPRSRGEEEQYF. The CDR3 coding sequence is TGCGCCAGCATACCCCGATCTCGGGGAGAAGAGGAGCAGTACTTC. The rearrangement links TRBV5-1 to TRBJ2-7; D possibly corresponds to TRBD2 (5 bases). Trimming stripped 6 bases from V and 7 bases from J, with 23 bases between. This CDR3 has 15 amino acids. Germline-derived CDR1 and CDR2 are SGHRS and YFSETQ. The complete variable domain, with remaining parts taken from reference TRBV5-1 and TRBJ2-7, reads KAGVTQTPRYLIKTRGQQVTLSCSPISGHRSVSWYQQTPGQGLQFLFEYFSETQRNKGNFPGRFSGRQFSNSRSEMNVSTLELGDSALYLCASIPRSRGEEEQYFGPGTRLTVT.

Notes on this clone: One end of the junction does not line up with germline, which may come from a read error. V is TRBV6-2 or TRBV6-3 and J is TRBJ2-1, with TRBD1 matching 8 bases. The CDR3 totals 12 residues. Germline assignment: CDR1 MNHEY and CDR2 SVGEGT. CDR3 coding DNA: TGTGCCAGCAGTTACTCGACAGGGGATCTGATCTTC. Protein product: CASSYSTGDLIF.

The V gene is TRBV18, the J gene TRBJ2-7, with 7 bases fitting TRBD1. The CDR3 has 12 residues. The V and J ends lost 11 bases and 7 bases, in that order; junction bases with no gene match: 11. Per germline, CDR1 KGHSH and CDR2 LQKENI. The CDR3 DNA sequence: TGTGCCGGGGGACAGAGTTCTTCTGAGCAGTACTTC. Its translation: CAGGQSSSEQYF. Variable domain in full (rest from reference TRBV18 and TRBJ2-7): NAGVMQNPRHLVRRRGQEARLRCSPMKGHSHVYWYRQLPEEGLKFMVYLQKENIIDESGMPKERFSAEFPKEGPSILRIQQVVRGDSAAYFCAGGQSSSEQYFGPGTRLTVT.

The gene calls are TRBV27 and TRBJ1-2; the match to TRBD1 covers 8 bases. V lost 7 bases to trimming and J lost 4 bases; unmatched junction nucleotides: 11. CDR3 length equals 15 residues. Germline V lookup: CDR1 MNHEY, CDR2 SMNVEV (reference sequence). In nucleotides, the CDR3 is TGTGCCAGCACCCCGGCCGGGACAGGCCTCTATGGCTACACCTTC. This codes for CASTPAGTGLYGYTF.

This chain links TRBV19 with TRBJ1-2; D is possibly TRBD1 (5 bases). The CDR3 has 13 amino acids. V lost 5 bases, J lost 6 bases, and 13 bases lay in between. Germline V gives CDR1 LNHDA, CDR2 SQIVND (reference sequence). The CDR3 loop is CASSRQPPHGYTF. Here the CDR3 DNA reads TGTGCCAGTAGTCGACAGCCGCCGCATGGCTACACCTTC.

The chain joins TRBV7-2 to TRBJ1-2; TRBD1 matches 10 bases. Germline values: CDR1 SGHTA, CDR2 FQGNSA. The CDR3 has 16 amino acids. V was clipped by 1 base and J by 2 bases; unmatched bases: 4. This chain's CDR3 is CASSLGGTGANYGYTF. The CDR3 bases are TGTGCCAGCAGCTTAGGGGGGACAGGGGCGAACTATGGCTACACCTTC.